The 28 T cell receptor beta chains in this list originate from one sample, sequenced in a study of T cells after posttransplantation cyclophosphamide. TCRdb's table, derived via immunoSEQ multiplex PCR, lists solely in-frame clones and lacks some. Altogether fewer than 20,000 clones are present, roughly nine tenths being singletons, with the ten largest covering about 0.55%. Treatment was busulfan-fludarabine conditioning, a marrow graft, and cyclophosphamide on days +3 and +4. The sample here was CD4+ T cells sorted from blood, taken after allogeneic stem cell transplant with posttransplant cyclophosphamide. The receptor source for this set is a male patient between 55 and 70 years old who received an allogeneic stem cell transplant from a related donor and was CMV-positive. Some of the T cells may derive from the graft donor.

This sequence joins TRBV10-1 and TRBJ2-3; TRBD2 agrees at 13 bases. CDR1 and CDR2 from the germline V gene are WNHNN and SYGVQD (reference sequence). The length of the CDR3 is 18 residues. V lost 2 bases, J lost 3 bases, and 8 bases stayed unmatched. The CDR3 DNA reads TGCGCCAGCAGTGAGGATTCCGCGACTAGCGGGGGGACAGATACGCAGTATTTT. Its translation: CASSEDSATSGGTDTQYF.

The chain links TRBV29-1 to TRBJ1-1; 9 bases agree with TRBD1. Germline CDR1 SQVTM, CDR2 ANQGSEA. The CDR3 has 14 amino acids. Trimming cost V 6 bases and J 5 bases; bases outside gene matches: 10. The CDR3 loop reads CSVKRQGERTEAFF. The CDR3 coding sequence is TGCAGCGTGAAAAGACAGGGGGAAAGGACTGAAGCTTTCTTT.

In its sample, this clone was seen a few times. CDR3 nucleotide sequence: TGTGCCAGTAACCCCAGCGGGAAAGACACAGATACGCAGTATTTT. It codes for CASNPSGKDTDTQYF. J is TRBJ2-3 and V is TRBV19; 7 bases are a match to TRBD2. Germline lookup yields CDR1 LNHDA and CDR2 SQIVND (reference sequence). The CDR3 is 15 residues long. The V segment lost 7 bases and the J segment 2 bases; nucleotides outside the gene matches: 9. The whole variable domain, remainder taken from reference TRBV19 and TRBJ2-3, is DGGITQSPKYLFRKEGQNVTLSCEQNLNHDAMYWYRQDPGQGLRLIYYSQIVNDFQKGDIAEGYSVSREKKESFPLTVTSAQKNPTAFYLCASNPSGKDTDTQYFGPGTRLTVL.

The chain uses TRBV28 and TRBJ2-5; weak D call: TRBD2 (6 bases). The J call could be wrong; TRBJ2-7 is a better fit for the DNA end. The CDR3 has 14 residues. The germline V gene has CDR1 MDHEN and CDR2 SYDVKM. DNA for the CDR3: TGTGCCAGCGATGCTGGGGGGTTTCCCTACGAGCAGTACTTC. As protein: CASDAGGFPYEQYF.

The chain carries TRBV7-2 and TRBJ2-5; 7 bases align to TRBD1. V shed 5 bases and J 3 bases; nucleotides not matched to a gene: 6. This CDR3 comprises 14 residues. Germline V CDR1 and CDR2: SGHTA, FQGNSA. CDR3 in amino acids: CASSTGTAKETQYF. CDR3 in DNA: TGTGCCAGCAGCACCGGGACAGCCAAAGAGACCCAGTACTTC.

CDR3 loop: CASRSYRGSSYEQYF. As DNA, the CDR3 is TGTGCCAGCAGGTCCTACAGGGGGAGCTCCTACGAGCAGTACTTC. The rearrangement links TRBV27 to TRBJ2-7; 8 bases agree with TRBD1. The V gene end was trimmed by 6 bases and the J gene end by 0 bases; junction bases not matched to a gene: 7. Germline CDR1 and CDR2: MNHEY and SMNVEV (reference sequence). The CDR3 contains 15 residues.

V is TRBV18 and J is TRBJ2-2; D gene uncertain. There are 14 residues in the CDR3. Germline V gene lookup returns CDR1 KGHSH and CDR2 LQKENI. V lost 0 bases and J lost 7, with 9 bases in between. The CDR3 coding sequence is TGTGCCAGCTCACCACCCCAGTTTGTCGGGGAGCTGTTTTTT. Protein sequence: CASSPPQFVGELFF.

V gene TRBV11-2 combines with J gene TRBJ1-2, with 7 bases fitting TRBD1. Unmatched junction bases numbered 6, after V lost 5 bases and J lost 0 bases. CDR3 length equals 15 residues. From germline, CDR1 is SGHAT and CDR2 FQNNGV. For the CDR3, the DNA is TGTGCCAGCAGCGTTACAGGGGCAACTAACTATGGCTACACCTTC. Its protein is CASSVTGATNYGYTF.

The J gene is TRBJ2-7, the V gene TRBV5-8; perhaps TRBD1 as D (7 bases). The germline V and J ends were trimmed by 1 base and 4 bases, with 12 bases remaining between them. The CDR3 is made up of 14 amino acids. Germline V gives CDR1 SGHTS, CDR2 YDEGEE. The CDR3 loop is CASSLLAGGYEQYF. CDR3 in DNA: TGTGCCAGCAGCTTGTTGGCAGGGGGGTACGAGCAGTACTTC.

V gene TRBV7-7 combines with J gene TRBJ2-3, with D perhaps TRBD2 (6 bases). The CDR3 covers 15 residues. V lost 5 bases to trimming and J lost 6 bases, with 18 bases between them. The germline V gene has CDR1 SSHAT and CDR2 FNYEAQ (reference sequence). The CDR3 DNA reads TGTGCCAGCAGCGCCTCCGGGCAGGAGGGGGATACGCAGTATTTT. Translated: CASSASGQEGDTQYF.

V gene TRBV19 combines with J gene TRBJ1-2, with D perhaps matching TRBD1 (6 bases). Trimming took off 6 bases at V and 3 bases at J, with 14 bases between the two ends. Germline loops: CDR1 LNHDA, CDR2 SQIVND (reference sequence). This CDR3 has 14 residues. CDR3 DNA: TGTGCCAGTAGATGGGGCCAGGGGTACTATGGCTACACCTTC. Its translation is CASRWGQGYYGYTF.

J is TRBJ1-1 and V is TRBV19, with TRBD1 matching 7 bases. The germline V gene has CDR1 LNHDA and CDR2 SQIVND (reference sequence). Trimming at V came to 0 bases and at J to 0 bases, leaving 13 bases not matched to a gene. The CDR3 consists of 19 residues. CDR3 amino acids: CASSIDLSTVGQLNTEAFF. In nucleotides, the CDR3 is TGTGCCAGTAGTATAGATCTATCCACCGTGGGACAGCTGAACACTGAAGCTTTCTTT.

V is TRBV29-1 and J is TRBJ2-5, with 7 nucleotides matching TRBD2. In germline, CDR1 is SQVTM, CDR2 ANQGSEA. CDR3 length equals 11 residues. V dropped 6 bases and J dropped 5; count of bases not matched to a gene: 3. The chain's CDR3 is CSVRRGETQYF. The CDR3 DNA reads TGCAGCGTGAGGCGGGGGGAGACCCAGTACTTC.

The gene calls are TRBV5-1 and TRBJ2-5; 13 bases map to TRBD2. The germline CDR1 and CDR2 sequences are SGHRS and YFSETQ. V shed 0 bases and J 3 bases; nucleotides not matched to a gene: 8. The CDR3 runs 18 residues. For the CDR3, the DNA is TGCGCCAGCAGCTTGGGACTAGCGGGGGGACGCTTTGAAGAGACCCAGTACTTC. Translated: CASSLGLAGGRFEETQYF.

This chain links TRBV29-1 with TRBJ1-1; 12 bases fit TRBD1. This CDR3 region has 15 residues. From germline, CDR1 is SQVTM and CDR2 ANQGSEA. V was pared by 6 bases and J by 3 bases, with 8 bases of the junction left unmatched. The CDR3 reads CSVAGTGGAYTEAFF. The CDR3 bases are TGCAGCGTCGCAGGGACAGGGGGCGCGTACACTGAAGCTTTCTTT.

The CDR3 region has the DNA TGTGCCAGCAGCCAAACGGACAGGAATTCACCCCTCCACTTT. It specifies CASSQTDRNSPLHF. The chain carries TRBV11-2 and TRBJ1-6; 7 bases agree with TRBD1. Germline V gives CDR1 SGHAT, CDR2 FQNNGV. This CDR3 has 14 residues. Losses at the gene ends were 5 bases for V and 7 bases for J; bases not matched to a gene: 5.

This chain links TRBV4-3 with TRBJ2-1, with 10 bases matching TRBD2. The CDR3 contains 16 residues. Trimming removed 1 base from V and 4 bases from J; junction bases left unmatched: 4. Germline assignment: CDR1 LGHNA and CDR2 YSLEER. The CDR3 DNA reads TGCGCCAGCAGCCAAGCTGAGACTAGCGGGTACAATGAGCAGTTCTTC. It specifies CASSQAETSGYNEQFF.

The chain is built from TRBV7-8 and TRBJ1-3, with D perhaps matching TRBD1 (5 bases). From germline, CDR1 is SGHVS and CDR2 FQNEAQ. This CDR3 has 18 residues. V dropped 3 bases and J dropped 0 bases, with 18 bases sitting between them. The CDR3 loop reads CASSLGRRGRSSGNTIYF. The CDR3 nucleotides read TGTGCCAGCAGCTTGGGGCGACGGGGGAGAAGCTCTGGAAACACCATATATTTT.

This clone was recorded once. The CDR3 is CASSPPTVYYSNQPQHF. Here the CDR3 DNA reads TGTGCCAGCAGTCCCCCGACAGTCTACTATAGCAATCAGCCCCAGCATTTT. The J gene is TRBJ1-5, the V gene TRBV27, with a possible D match to TRBD1 (5 bases). Deletions cut 5 bases from V and 0 bases from J, with 17 bases between. The CDR3 spans 17 residues. CDR1 is MNHEY, CDR2 SMNVEV, per germline (reference sequence).

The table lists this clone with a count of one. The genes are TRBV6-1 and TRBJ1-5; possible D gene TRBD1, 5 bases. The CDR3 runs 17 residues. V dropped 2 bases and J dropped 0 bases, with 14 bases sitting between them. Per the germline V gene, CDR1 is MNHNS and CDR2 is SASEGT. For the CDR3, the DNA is TGTGCCAGCAGTGAATACCGAGACAGATATAGCAATCAGCCCCAGCATTTT. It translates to CASSEYRDRYSNQPQHF.

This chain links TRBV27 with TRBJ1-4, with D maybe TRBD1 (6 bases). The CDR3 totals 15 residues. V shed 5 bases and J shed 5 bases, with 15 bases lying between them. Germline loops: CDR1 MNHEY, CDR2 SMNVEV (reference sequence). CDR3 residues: CASSPTGYLNEKLFF. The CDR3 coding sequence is TGTGCCAGCAGTCCTACAGGGTACTTAAATGAAAAACTGTTTTTT.

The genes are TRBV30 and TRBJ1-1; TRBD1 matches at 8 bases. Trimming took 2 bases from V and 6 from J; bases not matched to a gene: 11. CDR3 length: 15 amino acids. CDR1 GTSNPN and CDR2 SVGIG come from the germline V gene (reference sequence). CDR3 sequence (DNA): TGTGCCTGGAGTCCCATCGACAGGGGAACGGCTGAAGCTTTCTTT. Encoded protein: CAWSPIDRGTAEAFF.

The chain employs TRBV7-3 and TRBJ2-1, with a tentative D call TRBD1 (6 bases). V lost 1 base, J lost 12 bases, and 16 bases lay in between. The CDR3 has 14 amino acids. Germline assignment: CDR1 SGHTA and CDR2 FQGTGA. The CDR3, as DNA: TGTGCCAGCAGCTTAAGACAGGCAAGCGGCGGGCAGTTCTTC. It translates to CASSLRQASGGQFF.

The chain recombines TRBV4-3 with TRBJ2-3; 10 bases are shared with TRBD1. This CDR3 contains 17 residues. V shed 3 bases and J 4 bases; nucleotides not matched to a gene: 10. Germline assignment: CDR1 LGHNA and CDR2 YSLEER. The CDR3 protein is CASSHLLTGGAADTQYF. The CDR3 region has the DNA TGCGCCAGCAGCCACCTTCTGACAGGGGGCGCGGCAGATACGCAGTATTTT.

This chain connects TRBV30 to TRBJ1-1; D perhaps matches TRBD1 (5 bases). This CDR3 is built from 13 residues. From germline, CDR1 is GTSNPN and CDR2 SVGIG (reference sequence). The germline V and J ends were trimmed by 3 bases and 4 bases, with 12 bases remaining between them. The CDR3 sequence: CAWRVQGGTEAFF. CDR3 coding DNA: TGTGCCTGGAGGGTTCAGGGAGGCACTGAAGCTTTCTTT.

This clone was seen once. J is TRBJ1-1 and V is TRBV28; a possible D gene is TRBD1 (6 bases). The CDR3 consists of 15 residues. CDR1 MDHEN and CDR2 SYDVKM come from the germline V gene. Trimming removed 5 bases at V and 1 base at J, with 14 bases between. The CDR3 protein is CASSEGGRRNTEAFF. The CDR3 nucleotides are TGTGCCAGCAGTGAGGGGGGGAGACGGAACACTGAAGCTTTCTTT.

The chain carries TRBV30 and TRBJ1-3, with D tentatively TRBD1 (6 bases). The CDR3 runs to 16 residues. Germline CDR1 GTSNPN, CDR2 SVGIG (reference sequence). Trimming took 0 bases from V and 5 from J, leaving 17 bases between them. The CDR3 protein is CAWSVLGRGSRNTIYF. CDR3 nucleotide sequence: TGTGCCTGGAGTGTACTGGGCAGGGGATCGAGAAACACCATATATTTT.

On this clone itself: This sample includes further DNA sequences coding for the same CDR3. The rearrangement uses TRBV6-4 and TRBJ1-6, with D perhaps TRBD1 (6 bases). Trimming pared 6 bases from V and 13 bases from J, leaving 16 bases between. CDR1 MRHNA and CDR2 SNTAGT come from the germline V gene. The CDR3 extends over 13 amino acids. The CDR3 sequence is CASRRGRESPLHF. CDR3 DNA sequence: TGTGCCAGCAGGAGGGGGAGGGAATCCCCCCTCCACTTT.